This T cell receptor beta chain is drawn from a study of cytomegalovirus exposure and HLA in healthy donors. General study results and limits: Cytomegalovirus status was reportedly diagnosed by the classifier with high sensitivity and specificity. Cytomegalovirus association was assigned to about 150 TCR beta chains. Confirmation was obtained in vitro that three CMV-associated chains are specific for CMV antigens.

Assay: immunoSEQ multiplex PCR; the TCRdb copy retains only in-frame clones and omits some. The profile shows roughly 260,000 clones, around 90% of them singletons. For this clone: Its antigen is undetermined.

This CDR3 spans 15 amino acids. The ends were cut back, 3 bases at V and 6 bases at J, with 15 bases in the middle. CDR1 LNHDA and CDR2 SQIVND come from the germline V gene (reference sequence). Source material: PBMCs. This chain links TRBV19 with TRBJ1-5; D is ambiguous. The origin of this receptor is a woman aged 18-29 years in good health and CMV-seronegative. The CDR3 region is CASSMFGGAGQPQHF. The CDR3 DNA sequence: TGTGCCAGTAGTATGTTTGGAGGCGCTGGTCAGCCCCAGCATTTT.